This T cell receptor beta chain was obtained from a study of blood T cell repertoires in COVID-19. Only in-frame clones appear in the TCRdb table, and some are missing; sequencing was by immunoSEQ multiplex PCR. The table has around 250,000 clones, 70% to 90% seen once. The J segment lost 7 bases and the V segment lost 4 bases, leaving 6 bases of the junction unmatched. This CDR3 is 15 amino acids long. Germline V gene data show CDR1 as SGHRS and CDR2 as YFSETQ. This clonotype was obtained from a woman aged 25 to 45 with acute COVID-19. The material sequenced was PBMCs or T cells enriched from blood (not recorded which). The V gene is TRBV5-1, the J gene TRBJ2-2; 11 nucleotides agree with TRBD1. CDR3 amino acids: CASSRGQGANGELFF. As DNA, the CDR3 is TGCGCCAGCAGCCGAGGACAGGGGGCCAACGGGGAGCTGTTTTTT.